This T cell receptor (beta chain) is from a study of blood T cells in healthy people across ages. The use of a sample-barcoded 5' primer and a J-beta primer mix characterized a second PCR of about 7 to 12 cycles. A template-switch adaptor with 12 random nucleotides tagged each cDNA molecule. TCRdb re-called the 5' RACE reads with MiXCR, one entry per CDR3 protein. The sample holds hundreds of thousands of distinct CDR3 sequences, over 40% seen once. The authors extracted at least 6 micrograms of total RNA per sample. Germline CDR1 and CDR2: PRHDT and FYEKMQ (reference sequence). The CDR3 runs 15 residues. V lost 4 bases, J lost 3 bases, and 7 bases stayed unmatched. This clonotype showed up just a few times.

The sample taken for sequencing was blood. The V call is TRBV13, the J call TRBJ2-3; 7 bases align to TRBD2. The sequence was collected from an elderly man in good health. The CDR3 loop reads CASSSGRVETDTQYF. CDR3 bases: TGTGCCAGCAGCTCAGGGAGGGTTGAGACAGATACGCAGTATTTT.